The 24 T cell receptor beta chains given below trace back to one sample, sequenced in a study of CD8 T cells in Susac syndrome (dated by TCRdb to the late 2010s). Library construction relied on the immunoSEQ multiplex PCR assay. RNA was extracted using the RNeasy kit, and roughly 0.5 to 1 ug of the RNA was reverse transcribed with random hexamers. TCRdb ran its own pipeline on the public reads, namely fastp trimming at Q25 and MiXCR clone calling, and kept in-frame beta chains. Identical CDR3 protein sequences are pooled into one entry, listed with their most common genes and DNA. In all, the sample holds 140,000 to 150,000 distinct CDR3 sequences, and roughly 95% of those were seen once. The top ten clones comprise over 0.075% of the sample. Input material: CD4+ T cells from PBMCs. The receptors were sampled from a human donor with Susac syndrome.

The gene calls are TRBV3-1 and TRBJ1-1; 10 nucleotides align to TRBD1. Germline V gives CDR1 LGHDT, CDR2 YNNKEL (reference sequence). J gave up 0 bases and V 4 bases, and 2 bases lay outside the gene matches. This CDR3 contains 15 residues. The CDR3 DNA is TGTGCCAGCAGCCTTGGACAGGGGGTGAACACTGAAGCTTTCTTT. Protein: CASSLGQGVNTEAFF. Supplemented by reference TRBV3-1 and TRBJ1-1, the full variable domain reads DTAVSQTPKYLVTQMGNDKSIKCEQNLGHDTMYWYKQDSKKFLKIMFSYNNKELIINETVPNRFSPKSPDKAHLNLHINSLELGDSAVYFCASSLGQGVNTEAFFGQGTRLTVV.

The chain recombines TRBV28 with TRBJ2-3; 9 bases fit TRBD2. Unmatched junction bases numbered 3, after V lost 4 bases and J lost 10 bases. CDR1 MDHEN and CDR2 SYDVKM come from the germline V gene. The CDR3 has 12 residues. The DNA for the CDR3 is TGTGCCAGCAGTTCAAGACTAGCGGCGCAGTATTTT. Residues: CASSSRLAAQYF.

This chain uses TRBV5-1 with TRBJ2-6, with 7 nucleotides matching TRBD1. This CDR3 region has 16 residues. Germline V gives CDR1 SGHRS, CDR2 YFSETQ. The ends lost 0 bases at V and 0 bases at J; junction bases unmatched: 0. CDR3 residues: CASSLGDSSGANVLTF. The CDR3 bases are TGCGCCAGCAGCTTGGGGGACAGCTCTGGGGCCAACGTCCTGACTTTC.

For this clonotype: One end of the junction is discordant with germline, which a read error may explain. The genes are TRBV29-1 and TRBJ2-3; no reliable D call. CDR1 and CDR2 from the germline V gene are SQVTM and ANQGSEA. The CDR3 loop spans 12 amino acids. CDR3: CSAEGSTDTQYF. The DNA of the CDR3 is TGCAGCGCTGAAGGGAGCACAGATACGCAGTATTTT.

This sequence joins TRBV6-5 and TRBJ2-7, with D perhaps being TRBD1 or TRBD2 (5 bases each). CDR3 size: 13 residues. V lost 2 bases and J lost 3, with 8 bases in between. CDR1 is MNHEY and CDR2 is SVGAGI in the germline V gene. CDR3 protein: CASSYRDGYEQYF. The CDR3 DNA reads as TGTGCCAGCAGTTACCGGGACGGCTACGAGCAGTACTTC.

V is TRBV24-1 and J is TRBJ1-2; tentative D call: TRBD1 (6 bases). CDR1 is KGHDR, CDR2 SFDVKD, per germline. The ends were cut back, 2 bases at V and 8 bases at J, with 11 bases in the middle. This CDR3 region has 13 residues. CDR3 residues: CATSDSKGVGYTF. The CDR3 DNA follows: TGTGCCACCAGTGATTCTAAGGGGGTCGGCTACACCTTC.

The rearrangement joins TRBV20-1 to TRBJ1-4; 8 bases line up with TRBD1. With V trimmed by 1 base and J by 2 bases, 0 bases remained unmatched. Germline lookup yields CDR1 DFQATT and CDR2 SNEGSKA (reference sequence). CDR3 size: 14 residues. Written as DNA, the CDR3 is TGCAGTGCTAGAGGACAGGGGACTAATGAAAAACTGTTTTTT. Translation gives CSARGQGTNEKLFF.

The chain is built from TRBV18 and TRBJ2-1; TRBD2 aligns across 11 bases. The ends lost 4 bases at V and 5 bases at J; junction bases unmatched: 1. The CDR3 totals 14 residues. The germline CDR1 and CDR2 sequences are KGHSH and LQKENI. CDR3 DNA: TGTGCCAGCTCACGTAGCGGGGGGGACAATGAGCAGTTCTTC. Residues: CASSRSGGDNEQFF.

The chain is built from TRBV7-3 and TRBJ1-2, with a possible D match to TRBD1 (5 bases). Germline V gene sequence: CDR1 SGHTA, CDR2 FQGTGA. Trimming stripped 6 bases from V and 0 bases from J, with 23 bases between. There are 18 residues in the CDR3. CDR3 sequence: CASSHRQKGTAANYGYTF. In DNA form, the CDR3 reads TGTGCCAGCAGTCACCGACAGAAGGGGACGGCTGCTAACTATGGCTACACCTTC.

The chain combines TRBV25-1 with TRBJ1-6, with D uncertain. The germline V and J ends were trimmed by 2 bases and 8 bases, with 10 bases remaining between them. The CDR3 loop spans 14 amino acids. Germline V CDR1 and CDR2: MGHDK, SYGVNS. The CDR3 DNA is TGTGCCAGCAGTGAAGTCCCTAGGTATTCACCCCTCCACTTT. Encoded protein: CASSEVPRYSPLHF.

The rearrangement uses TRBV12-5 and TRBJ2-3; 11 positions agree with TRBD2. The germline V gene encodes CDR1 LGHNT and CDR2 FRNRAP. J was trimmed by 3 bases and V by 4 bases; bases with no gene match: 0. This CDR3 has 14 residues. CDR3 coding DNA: TGTGCTAGTGGTTCTAGCGGGGGGACAGATACGCAGTATTTT. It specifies CASGSSGGTDTQYF.

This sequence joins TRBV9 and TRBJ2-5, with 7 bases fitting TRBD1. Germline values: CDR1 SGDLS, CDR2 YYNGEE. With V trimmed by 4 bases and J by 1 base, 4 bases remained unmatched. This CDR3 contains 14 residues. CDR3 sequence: CASSPGQSQETQYF. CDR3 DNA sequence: TGTGCCAGCAGCCCGGGACAGTCCCAAGAGACCCAGTACTTC.

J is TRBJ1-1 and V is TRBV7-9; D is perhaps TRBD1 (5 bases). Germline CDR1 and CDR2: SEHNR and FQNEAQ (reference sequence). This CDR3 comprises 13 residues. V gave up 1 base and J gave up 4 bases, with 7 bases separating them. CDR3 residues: CASSLGGSTEAFF. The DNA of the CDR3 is TGTGCCAGCAGCTTAGGGGGCTCCACTGAAGCTTTCTTT.

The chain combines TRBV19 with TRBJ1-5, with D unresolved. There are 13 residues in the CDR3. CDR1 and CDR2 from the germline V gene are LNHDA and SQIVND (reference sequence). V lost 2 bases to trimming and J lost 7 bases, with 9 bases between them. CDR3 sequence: CASSIPPAQPQHF. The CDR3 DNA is TGTGCCAGTAGTATACCCCCGGCGCAGCCCCAGCATTTT.

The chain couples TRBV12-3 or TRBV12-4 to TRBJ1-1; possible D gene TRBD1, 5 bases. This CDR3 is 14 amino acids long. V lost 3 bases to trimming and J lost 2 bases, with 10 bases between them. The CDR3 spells CASSFIGQNTEAFF. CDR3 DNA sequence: TGTGCCAGCAGTTTTATCGGACAAAACACTGAAGCTTTCTTT.

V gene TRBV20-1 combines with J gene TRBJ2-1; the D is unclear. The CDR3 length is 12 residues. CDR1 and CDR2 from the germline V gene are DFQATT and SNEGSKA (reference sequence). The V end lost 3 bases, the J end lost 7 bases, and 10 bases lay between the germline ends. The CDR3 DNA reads TGCAGTGCTAGGGGTCTGTGGAATGAGCAGTTCTTC. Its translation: CSARGLWNEQFF.

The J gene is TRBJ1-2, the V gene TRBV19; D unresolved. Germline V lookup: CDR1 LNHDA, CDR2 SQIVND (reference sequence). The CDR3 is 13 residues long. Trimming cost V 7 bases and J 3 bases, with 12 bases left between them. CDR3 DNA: TGTGCCAGTAAAACCTCCTCCTACTATGGCTACACCTTC. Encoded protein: CASKTSSYYGYTF.

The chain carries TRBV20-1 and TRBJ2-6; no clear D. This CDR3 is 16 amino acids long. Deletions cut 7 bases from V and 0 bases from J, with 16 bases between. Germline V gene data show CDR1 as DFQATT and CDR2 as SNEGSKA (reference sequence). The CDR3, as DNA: TGCAGTGGCAGGAAGCCGGGCAGCTCTGGGGCCAACGTCCTGACTTTC. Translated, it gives CSGRKPGSSGANVLTF.

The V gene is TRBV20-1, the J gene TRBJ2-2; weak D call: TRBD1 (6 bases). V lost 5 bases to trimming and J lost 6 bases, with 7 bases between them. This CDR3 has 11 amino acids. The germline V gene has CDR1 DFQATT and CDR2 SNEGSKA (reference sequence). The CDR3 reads CSAYRAGELFF. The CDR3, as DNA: TGCAGTGCTTACAGGGCCGGGGAGCTGTTTTTT.

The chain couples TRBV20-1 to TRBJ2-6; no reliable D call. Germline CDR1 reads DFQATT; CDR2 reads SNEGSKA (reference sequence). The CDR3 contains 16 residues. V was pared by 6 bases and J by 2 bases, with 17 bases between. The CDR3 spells CSAMYGFLPGANVLTF. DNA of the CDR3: TGCAGTGCCATGTACGGTTTTCTTCCTGGGGCCAACGTCCTGACTTTC.

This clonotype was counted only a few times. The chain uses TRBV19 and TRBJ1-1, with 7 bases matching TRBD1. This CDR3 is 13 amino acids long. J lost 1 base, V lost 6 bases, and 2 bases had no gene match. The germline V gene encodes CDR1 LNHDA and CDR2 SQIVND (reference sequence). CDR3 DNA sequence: TGTGCCAGTAGCAGGGGGGGGAACACTGAAGCTTTCTTT. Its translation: CASSRGGNTEAFF. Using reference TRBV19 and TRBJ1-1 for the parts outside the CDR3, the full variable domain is DGGITQSPKYLFRKEGQNVTLSCEQNLNHDAMYWYRQDPGQGLRLIYYSQIVNDFQKGDIAEGYSVSREKKESFPLTVTSAQKNPTAFYLCASSRGGNTEAFFGQGTRLTVV.

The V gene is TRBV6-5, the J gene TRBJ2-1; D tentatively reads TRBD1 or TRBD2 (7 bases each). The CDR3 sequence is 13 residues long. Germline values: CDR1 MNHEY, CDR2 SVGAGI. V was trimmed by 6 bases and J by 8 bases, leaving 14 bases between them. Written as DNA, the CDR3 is TGTGCCAGCAGCCGGGCAGGGGGGGATGAGCAGTTCTTC. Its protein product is CASSRAGGDEQFF.

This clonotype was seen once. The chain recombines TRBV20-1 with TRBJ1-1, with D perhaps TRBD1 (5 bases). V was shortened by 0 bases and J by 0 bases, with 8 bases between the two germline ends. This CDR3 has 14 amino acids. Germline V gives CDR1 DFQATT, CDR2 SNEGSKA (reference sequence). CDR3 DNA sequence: TGCAGTGCTAGAGAAGACAGCTTGAACACTGAAGCTTTCTTT. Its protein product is CSAREDSLNTEAFF.

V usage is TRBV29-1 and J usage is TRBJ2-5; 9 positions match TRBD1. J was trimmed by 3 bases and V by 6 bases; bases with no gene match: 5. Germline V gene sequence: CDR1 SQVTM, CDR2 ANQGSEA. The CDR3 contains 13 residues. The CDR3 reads CSVRDRVEETQYF. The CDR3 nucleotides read TGCAGCGTCCGGGACAGGGTGGAAGAGACCCAGTACTTC.